The next 29 T cell receptor beta chains were all read from a single sample in a study of CD8+ T cells in alopecia areata. After isolation, RNA underwent reverse transcription to generate cDNA as the sequencing template. Libraries were prepared by immunoSEQ multiplex PCR; TCRdb keeps only in-frame clonotypes and omits some of them. Of approximately 190,000 clones in the sample, 58% are singletons; the top ten hold 5.5% to 6%. Treatment here: oral pan-JAK inhibitor, 5-10 mg twice daily. This material consisted of CD4+ T cells sorted from blood, taken at week 24, from a patient treated with tofacitinib. These receptors all stem from a human donor with alopecia areata.

The rearrangement uses TRBV4-3 and TRBJ2-2; D ambiguous. The germline V and J ends were trimmed by 0 bases and 1 base, with 9 bases remaining between them. The CDR3 spans 16 residues. The V gene's germline CDR1 is LGHNA and CDR2 YSLEER. DNA for the CDR3: TGCGCCAGCAGCCAAGATACGGCCTTGAACACCGGGGAGCTGTTTTTT. This sequence encodes CASSQDTALNTGELFF.

The chain joins TRBV4-1 to TRBJ1-5; D not certain. Germline CDR1 and CDR2: MGHRA and YSYEKL. The CDR3 is made up of 13 amino acids. Trimming cost V 3 bases and J 6 bases, with 9 bases left between them. As DNA, the CDR3 is TGCGCCAGCAGCCAGCCCGGAGTTCAGCCCCAGCATTTT. Protein: CASSQPGVQPQHF.

The table lists this clone with a few counts. This chain uses TRBV2 with TRBJ2-7; D is possibly TRBD1 (5 bases). Germline assignment: CDR1 SNHLY and CDR2 FYNNEI. This CDR3 has 11 residues. The germline V and J ends were trimmed by 3 bases and 7 bases, with 7 bases remaining between them. The CDR3 reads CASSEAGEQYF. The CDR3 nucleotides read TGTGCCAGCAGTGAGGCAGGGGAGCAGTACTTC.

The V call is TRBV30, the J call TRBJ2-4; D not resolved. In germline, CDR1 is GTSNPN, CDR2 SVGIG (reference sequence). CDR3 size: 16 residues. The ends were cut back, 1 base at V and 4 bases at J, with 17 bases in the middle. This CDR3 is CAWSDDFIVSKNIQYF. CDR3 bases: TGTGCCTGGAGTGACGACTTTATAGTGTCAAAAAACATTCAGTACTTC.

This clone was counted a few times. This chain links TRBV5-6 with TRBJ1-4, with D unresolved. Between the trimmed V and J ends, which lost 4 bases and 8 bases, there was a span of 24 bases. The CDR3 has 17 amino acids. The germline V gene has CDR1 SGHDT and CDR2 YYEEEE. CDR3 coding DNA: TGTGCCAGCAGCCGCCTGACCACAGTACTGGAAAAGGAAAAACTGTTTTTT. Translation gives CASSRLTTVLEKEKLFF.

This rearrangement joins TRBV29-1 to TRBJ2-4; TRBD1 matches 8 bases. Germline V gives CDR1 SQVTM, CDR2 ANQGSEA. V lost 3 bases and J lost 9; bases outside the gene matches: 10. This CDR3 is 14 amino acids long. The CDR3 reads CSVDPTGAMGIQYF. CDR3 bases: TGCAGCGTTGATCCGACAGGGGCAATGGGCATTCAGTACTTC.

The sample holds many counts of this clone. V is TRBV2 and J is TRBJ2-7, with 8 bases fitting TRBD1. V shed 6 bases, J shed 5 bases, and the junction held 6 bases outside the gene matches. Per the germline V gene, CDR1 is SNHLY and CDR2 is FYNNEI. This CDR3 is 13 amino acids long. The CDR3 DNA is TGTGCCAGCAGCTTACAGGGGGAAGACGAGCAGTACTTC. Its translation: CASSLQGEDEQYF.

CDR3 region: CASSLDQHTQYF. CDR3 in DNA: TGTGCCAGCAGCTTAGACCAACATACGCAGTATTTT. The chain employs TRBV7-3 and TRBJ2-3; D gene unclear. The CDR3 spans 12 residues. V was clipped by 2 bases and J by 7 bases, with 7 bases between them. The germline V gene has CDR1 SGHTA and CDR2 FQGTGA.

The chain has TRBV5-1 and TRBJ2-7; D gene unclear. V lost 5 bases and J lost 3, with 15 bases in between. Germline CDR1 and CDR2: SGHRS and YFSETQ. The CDR3 runs to 14 residues. CDR3: CASRRASLGYEQYF. CDR3 in DNA: TGCGCCAGCAGAAGGGCCTCATTGGGCTACGAGCAGTACTTC.

The CDR3 region is CASSRTGGRYEQYF. CDR3 nucleotides: TGTGCCAGCAGCCGGACAGGGGGCAGGTACGAGCAGTACTTC. V and J are TRBV28 and TRBJ2-7, with 11 nucleotides matching TRBD1. Unmatched junction bases numbered 5, after V lost 6 bases and J lost 4 bases. The CDR3 is 14 residues long. CDR1 MDHEN and CDR2 SYDVKM come from the germline V gene. The full variable domain, its missing parts supplied by reference TRBV28 and TRBJ2-7, is DVKVTQSSRYLVKRTGEKVFLECVQDMDHENMFWYRQDPGLGLRLIYFSYDVKMKEKGDIPEGYSVSREKKERFSLILESASTNQTSMYLCASSRTGGRYEQYFGPGTRLTVT.

The chain combines TRBV28 with TRBJ1-4; possibly TRBD1 for D (5 bases). This CDR3 region has 11 residues. V was clipped by 7 bases and J by 12 bases, with 12 bases between them. Germline lookup yields CDR1 MDHEN and CDR2 SYDVKM. The CDR3 sequence: CASTATGELFF. DNA for the CDR3: TGTGCCAGCACCGCGACGGGGGAACTGTTTTTT.

A few counts support this clone. This sequence joins TRBV2 and TRBJ2-5, with unresolved D. The length of the CDR3 is 13 residues. Trimming stripped 4 bases from V and 9 bases from J, with 15 bases between. Germline loops: CDR1 SNHLY, CDR2 FYNNEI. CDR3 amino acids: CASSVRALRAQYF. The DNA for the CDR3 is TGTGCCAGCAGTGTTCGGGCCCTCCGAGCCCAGTACTTC.

J is TRBJ1-5 and V is TRBV6-6; possibly TRBD1 for D (5 bases). Trimming shortened V by 4 bases and J by 0 bases, and 10 bases separated the two germline ends. The germline V gene has CDR1 MNHNY and CDR2 SVGAGI (reference sequence). This CDR3 is 15 amino acids long. CDR3 DNA: TGTGCCAGCAGTTCTCCGACAGATAGCAATCAGCCCCAGCATTTT. Translated, it gives CASSSPTDSNQPQHF.

The chain employs TRBV30 and TRBJ1-2; D unresolved. The V gene lost 4 bases and the J gene lost 5 bases, with 11 bases spanning the gap. The CDR3 contains 12 residues. The germline V gene has CDR1 GTSNPN and CDR2 SVGIG (reference sequence). CDR3 nucleotides: TGTGCCTGGACCGCACCGGCTTATGGCTACACCTTC. This codes for CAWTAPAYGYTF.

This clone was seen a few times. Other DNA sequences from this sample encode an identical CDR3 as well. The CDR3 DNA reads as TGCGCCAGCAGCTTGGAAGGGGATGGCTACACCTTC. Its protein is CASSLEGDGYTF. V and J are TRBV5-1 and TRBJ1-2, with a possible D match to TRBD1 (5 bases). The V end lost 0 bases, the J end lost 6 bases, and 6 bases lay between the germline ends. This CDR3 region has 12 residues. Germline lookup yields CDR1 SGHRS and CDR2 YFSETQ.

This rearrangement joins TRBV4-1 to TRBJ1-1, with TRBD1 matching over 8 bases. V was pared by 1 base and J by 1 base, with 5 bases of the junction left unmatched. CDR3 length: 16 amino acids. In germline, CDR1 is MGHRA, CDR2 YSYEKL. CDR3 DNA: TGCGCCAGCAGCCAAGGGGCAGGGGGCGCGAACACTGAAGCTTTCTTT. Protein: CASSQGAGGANTEAFF.

This chain links TRBV29-1 with TRBJ2-5; D not certain. Between the trimmed V and J ends, which lost 7 bases and 5 bases, there was a span of 14 bases. This CDR3 has 12 residues. The germline gives CDR1 SQVTM, CDR2 ANQGSEA. The CDR3 spells CSAAEPHETQYF. CDR3 bases: TGCAGCGCCGCCGAACCTCACGAGACCCAGTACTTC.

The chain recombines TRBV29-1 with TRBJ1-5, with a weak D call TRBD1 (6 bases). The germline V gene has CDR1 SQVTM and CDR2 ANQGSEA. The length of the CDR3 is 13 residues. V was shortened by 7 bases and J by 4 bases, with 14 bases between the two germline ends. This chain's CDR3 is CSAGEGINQPQHF. The CDR3 DNA sequence: TGCAGCGCAGGGGAGGGGATAAATCAGCCCCAGCATTTT.

The V and J genes are TRBV28 and TRBJ1-2, with D hard to call. This CDR3 is 14 amino acids long. Germline V gives CDR1 MDHEN, CDR2 SYDVKM. Trimming left V 3 bases short and J 4 bases short, with 12 bases between. In DNA form, the CDR3 reads TGTGCCAGCAGTTTTCGTCTAGTTCTCTATGGCTACACCTTC. Translating it yields CASSFRLVLYGYTF.

This clone showed up just a few times. The J gene is TRBJ1-5, the V gene TRBV5-1; no clear D. The CDR3 is 13 residues long. The V end lost 0 bases, the J end lost 1 base, and 2 bases lay between the germline ends. The germline CDR1 and CDR2 sequences are SGHRS and YFSETQ. In DNA form, the CDR3 reads TGCGCCAGCAGCTTGGAGAGCAATCAGCCCCAGCATTTT. Translated: CASSLESNQPQHF.

The rearrangement joins TRBV5-4 to TRBJ2-5, with D maybe TRBD2 (5 bases). CDR3 length: 14 residues. In germline, CDR1 is SGHNT, CDR2 YYREEE (reference sequence). Trimming stripped 4 bases from V and 0 bases from J, with 10 bases between. CDR3 in DNA: TGTGCCAGCAGCGAAACTAGTGACCAAGAGACCCAGTACTTC. Amino acids: CASSETSDQETQYF.

The genes are TRBV5-4 and TRBJ2-1; TRBD1 matches at 9 bases. Germline CDR1 reads SGHNT; CDR2 reads YYREEE (reference sequence). CDR3 length: 16 residues. V shed 4 bases, J shed 4 bases, and the junction held 9 bases outside the gene matches. This CDR3 is CASSPGRGQGYNEQFF. DNA of the CDR3: TGTGCCAGCAGCCCTGGGCGGGGACAGGGTTACAATGAGCAGTTCTTC.

A few counts support this clone. The chain has TRBV7-9 and TRBJ2-7, with D uncertain. Germline V CDR1 and CDR2: SEHNR, FQNEAQ (reference sequence). The CDR3 length is 16 residues. Trimming removed 1 base at V and 1 base at J, with 14 bases between. The DNA of the CDR3 is TGTGCCAGCAGCTTAGTAGTGGGTTCTTCGTCCTACGAGCAGTACTTC. Amino acids: CASSLVVGSSSYEQYF.

The V call is TRBV6-5, the J call TRBJ2-3; possibly TRBD1 or TRBD2 for D (5 bases each). The germline V gene has CDR1 MNHEY and CDR2 SVGAGI. The CDR3 contains 15 residues. The ends were cut back, 5 bases at V and 2 bases at J, with 14 bases in the middle. CDR3 region: CASSPPGTPTDTQYF. Here the CDR3 DNA reads TGTGCCAGCAGTCCCCCTGGGACCCCCACAGATACGCAGTATTTT.

This chain joins TRBV9 and TRBJ2-5, with 11 bases identical to TRBD1. The CDR3 runs to 17 residues. Germline assignment: CDR1 SGDLS and CDR2 YYNGEE. V lost 0 bases, J lost 6 bases, and 10 bases stayed unmatched. For the CDR3, the DNA is TGTGCCAGCAGCGTAGGGCCCGGACAGGGGGCTACGAAGACCCAGTACTTC. Translating gives CASSVGPGQGATKTQYF.

This clone was detected once. The chain links TRBV10-3 to TRBJ2-7, with 7 nucleotides matching TRBD1. CDR1 and CDR2 from the germline V gene are ENHRY and SYGVKD. The V segment lost 7 bases and the J segment 0 bases; nucleotides outside the gene matches: 6. This CDR3 contains 14 residues. The CDR3 DNA reads TGTGCCATCAAGACAGGGTCCAGCTCCTACGAGCAGTACTTC. This codes for CAIKTGSSSYEQYF.

On this clone itself: Being one base from a much bigger clone, this may be a read error. The J gene is TRBJ1-2, the V gene TRBV7-9, with TRBD1 as a possible D gene (6 bases). Germline V gives CDR1 SEHNR, CDR2 FQNEAQ (reference sequence). The germline V and J ends were trimmed by 5 bases and 2 bases, with 9 bases remaining between them. The CDR3 length is 13 residues. The CDR3 sequence is CASSPDRNYGYTF. The DNA for the CDR3 is TGTGCCAGCAGCCCGGACAGAAACTATGGCTACACCTTC.

This chain links TRBV7-2 with TRBJ1-2; D ambiguous. The V end was cut by 5 bases, the J end by 7 bases, with 17 bases between. Looked up from germline, CDR1 is SGHTA and CDR2 is FQGNSA. The CDR3 is made up of 14 amino acids. The CDR3, as DNA: TGTGCCAGCAGCCAACGGACCCCCGAAGGTGGCTACACCTTC. This encodes CASSQRTPEGGYTF.

This rearrangement joins TRBV7-2 to TRBJ1-1; D is unresolved. V gave up 1 base and J gave up 2 bases, with 8 bases separating them. This CDR3 spans 14 amino acids. Germline assignment: CDR1 SGHTA and CDR2 FQGNSA. For the CDR3, the DNA is TGTGCCAGCAGCTTAGGAAACGTCAACACTGAAGCTTTCTTT. This translates into CASSLGNVNTEAFF.